The source of this T cell receptor (beta chain) is a study of T cell repertoires in aging, cancer and after chemotherapy. Amplification of TCR beta used genomic DNA extracted from peripheral blood. A mixed TRB-A/B primer pool amplified rearranged TRB by multiplex touch-down PCR. TCRdb recomputed calls from the multiplex PCR reads with MiXCR, one row per CDR3 protein. The table records about 12,000 distinct CDR3 sequences, 31% of them present only once. Trimming took 5 bases from V and 5 from J, leaving 21 bases between them. This CDR3 has 17 amino acids. Germline V gives CDR1 KGHDR, CDR2 SFDVKD. The V gene is TRBV24-1, the J gene TRBJ2-1, with a weak D call TRBD2 (7 bases). The sample taken for sequencing was blood. The TCR was taken from a human donor in good health. The donor label of this sample is uncertain. Here the CDR3 DNA reads TGTGCCACCAGTGTTGGGGGGGCAGGGCAGGGCCACAATGAGCAGTTCTTC. Amino acids: CATSVGGAGQGHNEQFF.